This T cell receptor beta chain stems from a study of cytomegalovirus exposure and HLA in healthy donors. Notes on the study in general: It was shown in a later analysis that HLA-associated TCR beta chains were more clonally expanded than other, equally common chains.

Germline V CDR1 and CDR2: SGDLS, YYNGEE. V dropped 1 base and J dropped 5; count of bases not matched to a gene: 13. The CDR3 has 17 residues. 13 Jbeta primers and 60 Vbeta primers were used for the PCR. Some clones are missing from TCRdb's copy, which holds only in-frame ones; the method was immunoSEQ multiplex PCR. This table holds fewer than 250,000 clones, about four fifths found once. With respect to this clone: Its antigen remains unidentified.

The sequenced sample was PBMCs. J is TRBJ2-3 and V is TRBV9; 7 nucleotides agree with TRBD2. The sequence came from a man in his thirties or forties in good health and CMV-seropositive. CDR3 residues: CASSVSLDGGERDTQYF. The CDR3 DNA sequence: TGTGCCAGCAGCGTAAGCCTAGATGGGGGGGAGAGAGATACGCAGTATTTT. Complete variable domain (other parts from reference TRBV9 and TRBJ2-3): DSGVTQTPKHLITATGQRVTLRCSPRSGDLSVYWYQQSLDQGLQFLIQYYNGEERAKGNILERFSAQQFPDLHSELNLSSLELGDSALYFCASSVSLDGGERDTQYFGPGTRLTVL.